A single sample gave rise to the 6 T cell receptor beta chains below, sequenced in a study of T cell repertoires in cytomegalovirus infection. TCRdb independently ran MiXCR on the reads; one entry per CDR3 protein. The sample includes 200,000 to 300,000 distinct CDR3 sequences, roughly 10% seen only once; the top ten take more than 13%. The source material was PBMCs. The receptors originated from a human donor in good health (CMV status not recorded). Some clones in this sample may be carry-over from other donors' samples.

The chain combines TRBV20-1 with TRBJ2-7; D is ambiguous. In germline, CDR1 is DFQATT, CDR2 SNEGSKA (reference sequence). This CDR3 spans 13 amino acids. V was pared by 0 bases and J by 6 bases, with 12 bases between. The CDR3 region has the DNA TGCAGTGCTAGAGATCCTGCCCGCATCGAGCAGTACTTC. Its translation is CSARDPARIEQYF.

This clonotype was detected ten times or more. This chain links TRBV7-9 with TRBJ2-6, with 13 bases matching TRBD2. The CDR3 has 17 amino acids. The germline CDR1 and CDR2 sequences are SEHNR and FQNEAQ (reference sequence). The trim removed 5 bases at V and 0 bases at J, leaving 1 base unmatched. The DNA of the CDR3 is TGTGCCAGCAGCCGGACTAGCGGGAGCTCTGGGGCCAACGTCCTGACTTTC. Translating gives CASSRTSGSSGANVLTF.

This clonotype was counted ten times or more. The genes are TRBV7-2 and TRBJ2-6, with a weak D call TRBD2 (5 bases). Germline lookup yields CDR1 SGHTA and CDR2 FQGNSA. The CDR3 contains 14 residues. V was clipped by 3 bases and J by 4 bases, with 7 bases between them. The CDR3 bases are TGTGCCAGCAGCTTTGGAGGCGGGGCCAACGTCCTGACTTTC. Encoded protein: CASSFGGGANVLTF.

This clonotype showed up just a few times. The V and J genes are TRBV5-1 and TRBJ2-5, with TRBD1 matching 9 bases. CDR1 and CDR2 (germline): SGHRS, YFSETQ. This CDR3 comprises 14 residues. The V segment lost 4 bases and the J segment 5 bases; nucleotides outside the gene matches: 6. The CDR3: CASSGTGGGETQYF. As DNA, the CDR3 is TGCGCCAGCAGCGGAACAGGGGGCGGTGAGACCCAGTACTTC.

This clonotype has a count of ten or more. The rearrangement links TRBV25-1 to TRBJ1-2; possible D gene TRBD1, 6 bases. The CDR3 has 14 residues. Looked up from germline, CDR1 is MGHDK and CDR2 is SYGVNS. V dropped 4 bases and J dropped 8 bases, with 17 bases sitting between them. As DNA, the CDR3 is TGTGCCAGCAGTGGGGGTCCCGGGGGCCAAGGCTACACCTTC. It encodes CASSGGPGGQGYTF.

This rearrangement joins TRBV6-6 to TRBJ1-2; 10 nucleotides agree with TRBD1. J lost 0 bases, V lost 9 bases, and 10 bases had no gene match. The CDR3 has 16 amino acids. Germline CDR1 MNHNY, CDR2 SVGAGI (reference sequence). DNA of the CDR3: TGTGCCAGTATACCGGACAGGGGGAGGACTAACTATGGCTACACCTTC. Amino acids: CASIPDRGRTNYGYTF.